This TCR beta chain appears in the sequencing data of a study of blood T cell repertoires in COVID-19. Authors' analysis steps: Nucleated cell counts were estimated from reference gene primer amplification. Profiling relied on immunoSEQ multiplex PCR, and the TCRdb table lists in-frame clones only, not all of them. That table gives V, J and clone size, and the DNA gave D and trimming. The sample yields around 260,000 clones, 70% to 85% seen once. The sequenced sample was peripheral blood. The source of this sequence is a human donor with COVID-19, enrolled during active disease. The donor label of this sample is uncertain.

Here the CDR3 reads CASSYLTGGNQPQHF. CDR3 bases: TGTGCCAGCAGTTACCTGACAGGGGGCAATCAGCCCCAGCATTTT. This sequence joins TRBV6-6 and TRBJ1-5, with 8 positions matching TRBD1. V shed 2 bases, J shed 2 bases, and the junction held 2 bases outside the gene matches. This CDR3 has 15 amino acids. Germline lookup yields CDR1 MNHNY and CDR2 SVGAGI (reference sequence).